Listed below are T cell receptor beta chains from one sample, sequenced in a study of identical twins. Each CDR3 protein gets one entry after TCRdb re-called the 5' RACE reads with MiXCR. In the table there are around 670,000 distinct CDR3 sequences, around 5.7% of which are singletons. Sequences were obtained from naive T cells sorted from blood. These TCRs come from a man younger than 30 in good health. CDR3s include the opening cysteine and the closing phenylalanine or tryptophan. Each record gives: V gene, D gene, J gene, clone size, CDR3 protein, CDR3 DNA. The D gene is left open where the match is weak. Expanded clones are given a class, and other clones once, few, many or no size at all.

>TRBV11-2|.|TRBJ2-3|.
CASSLVLGPDTQYF
TGTGCCAGCAGCTTAGTCCTGGGACCAGATACGCAGTATTTT
>TRBV12-3/TRBV12-4|TRBD2|TRBJ2-5|many
CASSHGTSGMYQETQYF
TGTGCCAGCAGCCACGGGACTAGCGGGATGTACCAAGAGACCCAGTACTTC
>TRBV3-1|.|TRBJ2-1|many
CASSQDPGPGREQFF
TGTGCCAGCAGCCAAGATCCAGGGCCAGGACGTGAGCAGTTCTTC
>TRBV4-2|.|TRBJ1-4|.
CASSQENSQATEKLFF
TGTGCCAGCAGCCAAGAAAACAGCCAGGCCACCGAAAAACTGTTTTTT
>TRBV20-1|.|TRBJ2-3|few
CSARLEELVSF
TGCAGTGCTAGACTGGAAGAACTGGTCTCTTTC
>TRBV9|.|TRBJ1-4|few
CASSVDVGSEKLFF
TGTGCCAGCAGCGTAGATGTCGGGAGTGAAAAACTGTTTTTT
>TRBV3-1|.|TRBJ2-1|.
CASSHGGDSYNEQFF
TGTGCCAGCAGCCACGGCGGGGACTCCTACAATGAGCAGTTCTTC
>TRBV15|TRBD2|TRBJ2-2|many
CATSRDRQGGVTGELFF
TGTGCCACCAGCAGAGATCGTCAGGGAGGGGTAACCGGGGAGCTGTTTTTT
>TRBV3-1|.|TRBJ2-1|.
CASSQDLGAYEQFF
TGTGCCAGCAGCCAAGATTTGGGTGCGTATGAGCAGTTCTTC
>TRBV6-1|.|TRBJ1-1|many
CASNRQRRNTEAFF
TGTGCCAGCAACCGACAGAGACGGAACACTGAAGCTTTCTTT
>TRBV6-1|.|TRBJ1-1|many
CASKGGTSEAFF
TGTGCCAGCAAGGGTGGGACTTCTGAAGCTTTCTTT
>TRBV12-3/TRBV12-4|.|TRBJ1-2|many
CASSFRGGLDGYTF
TGTGCCAGCAGTTTCAGGGGAGGGCTGGACGGCTACACCTTC
>TRBV7-9|.|TRBJ2-1|many
CASSLGVGDPANEQFF
TGTGCCAGCAGCCTGGGGGTGGGGGACCCCGCTAATGAGCAGTTCTTC
>TRBV4-1|.|TRBJ2-3|.
CASSQGSHTQYF
TGCGCCAGCAGCCAAGGCTCCCATACGCAGTATTTT
>TRBV28|.|TRBJ2-5|many
CASILWGEETQYF
TGTGCCAGCATCTTGTGGGGTGAAGAGACCCAGTACTTC
>TRBV29-1|.|TRBJ2-5|many
CSVEPSWQETQYF
TGCAGCGTTGAACCTTCCTGGCAAGAGACCCAGTACTTC
>TRBV11-2|.|TRBJ1-2|few
CASSLLGWANYGYTF
TGTGCCAGCAGCCTACTGGGTTGGGCTAACTATGGCTACACCTTC
>TRBV12-5|TRBD1|TRBJ2-2|.
CASGLATGGIGELFF
TGTGCTAGTGGTTTGGCTACAGGGGGTATCGGGGAGCTGTTTTTT
>TRBV14|.|TRBJ2-2|.
CASSQDTNTGTLERNTGELFF
TGTGCCAGCAGCCAAGATACGAACACCGGGACATTAGAACGGAACACCGGGGAGCTGTTTTTT
>TRBV12-3/TRBV12-4|TRBD2|TRBJ2-1|many
CASRETSGRDKEQFF
TGTGCCAGCAGGGAGACTAGCGGGAGAGACAAGGAGCAGTTCTTC
>TRBV7-6|TRBD1|TRBJ1-4|many
CASSLGDRANEKLFF
TGTGCCAGCAGCTTAGGGGACAGGGCTAATGAAAAACTGTTTTTT
>TRBV20-1|.|TRBJ2-3|many
CSARLAVRTDTQYF
TGCAGTGCTCGCTTAGCGGTCCGCACAGATACGCAGTATTTT
>TRBV5-5|TRBD1|TRBJ2-5|few
CASSLNRGQYF
TGTGCCAGCAGCTTGAACAGGGGGCAGTACTTC
>TRBV24-1|.|TRBJ2-5|many
CATSAQGETQYF
TGTGCCACCAGTGCCCAGGGAGAGACCCAGTACTTC
>TRBV15|.|TRBJ2-5|.
CATSRESFQETQYF
TGTGCCACCAGCAGAGAGAGTTTCCAAGAGACCCAGTACTTC
>TRBV6-5|TRBD1|TRBJ1-3|few
CASSYSGTGFSGNTIYF
TGTGCCAGCAGTTACTCCGGGACAGGTTTCTCTGGAAACACCATATATTTT
>TRBV5-1|TRBD2|TRBJ2-3|.
CASSLDGGRARDTQYF
TGCGCCAGCAGCCTGGATGGCGGGAGGGCCAGGGATACGCAGTATTTT
>TRBV5-1|TRBD1|TRBJ2-2|.
CASSLPGGNTGELFF
TGCGCCAGCAGCTTGCCAGGGGGGAACACCGGGGAGCTGTTTTTT
>TRBV4-1|.|TRBJ2-2|many
CASSQPGSGELFF
TGCGCCAGCAGCCAACCGGGGAGCGGGGAGCTGTTTTTT
>TRBV7-9|TRBD1|TRBJ2-7|few
CAAAGQVTYEQYF
TGTGCCGCCGCCGGACAGGTCACCTACGAGCAGTACTTC
>TRBV6-5|TRBD2|TRBJ2-2|.
CASSYWAGGGGELFF
TGTGCCAGCAGTTACTGGGCGGGAGGGGGCGGGGAGCTGTTTTTT
>TRBV18|TRBD1|TRBJ1-1|few
CASSPGRGEVNTEAFF
TGTGCCAGCTCACCGGGCAGGGGGGAGGTGAACACTGAAGCTTTCTTT
>TRBV6-2/TRBV6-3|.|TRBJ1-2|many
CASSYSGPYGYTF
TGTGCCAGCAGTTACTCCGGACCCTATGGCTACACCTTC
>TRBV12-3/TRBV12-4|.|TRBJ1-1|many
CASSWGETEAFF
TGTGCCAGCAGTTGGGGGGAAACTGAAGCTTTCTTT
>TRBV30|.|TRBJ2-2|.
CAVPNTGELFF
TGTGCCGTCCCGAACACCGGGGAGCTGTTTTTT
>TRBV5-1|TRBD1|TRBJ1-5|many
CASSLGTGGGNQPQHF
TGCGCCAGCAGCTTGGGCACAGGGGGAGGCAATCAGCCCCAGCATTTT
>TRBV12-3/TRBV12-4|.|TRBJ2-5|.
CASIWNGGVLETQYF
TGTGCCAGCATTTGGAATGGAGGTGTTTTAGAGACCCAGTACTTC
>TRBV2|TRBD2|TRBJ2-3|.
CASSASGRGTDTQYF
TGTGCCAGCAGTGCCTCGGGGAGGGGAACAGATACGCAGTATTTT
>TRBV5-8|.|TRBJ2-1|many
CASSFPRGSSYNEQFF
TGTGCCAGCAGCTTCCCTAGGGGCAGCTCCTACAATGAGCAGTTCTTC
>TRBV7-8|TRBD1|TRBJ2-5|.
CASSLDRGPETQYF
TGTGCCAGCAGCTTAGACAGGGGACCAGAGACCCAGTACTTC
>TRBV7-9|.|TRBJ1-2|many
CASRLSGGYGYTF
TGTGCCAGCAGACTGTCGGGGGGCTATGGCTACACCTTC
>TRBV12-3/TRBV12-4|.|TRBJ1-4|many
CASSLHVNEKLFF
TGTGCCAGCAGTCTCCATGTTAATGAAAAACTGTTTTTT
>TRBV5-1|.|TRBJ1-4|.
CASRLGPGEKLFF
TGCGCCAGCAGGTTGGGGCCTGGTGAAAAACTGTTTTTT
>TRBV4-3|TRBD2|TRBJ2-3|few
CASSRVFETSGSRDTQYF
TGCGCCAGCAGCCGTGTGTTTGAGACTAGCGGGAGTAGGGATACGCAGTATTTT
>TRBV29-1|TRBD2|TRBJ2-1|many
CSPRLAGNEQFF
TGCAGCCCCAGACTAGCGGGCAATGAGCAGTTCTTC
>TRBV20-1|TRBD2|TRBJ2-7|few
CSARLAVSVYEQYF
TGCAGTGCGCGACTAGCGGTCTCGGTCTACGAGCAGTACTTC
>TRBV6-4|.|TRBJ2-3|few
CASSDGSSLADTQYF
TGTGCCAGCAGTGATGGGTCCAGCCTCGCAGATACGCAGTATTTT
>TRBV10-3|.|TRBJ1-1|many
CAISESRNTEAFF
TGTGCCATCAGTGAGTCCAGGAACACTGAAGCTTTCTTT
>TRBV5-1|.|TRBJ2-3|many
CASSLEEGDTQYF
TGCGCCAGCAGCTTGGAAGAGGGGGATACGCAGTATTTT
>TRBV27|.|TRBJ2-7|many
CASSSQGYEQYF
TGTGCCAGCAGTTCCCAGGGGTACGAGCAGTACTTC
>TRBV6-2/TRBV6-3|TRBD2|TRBJ2-7|few
CASSYFEGGEQYF
TGTGCCAGCAGTTACTTCGAGGGAGGGGAGCAGTACTTC
>TRBV15|.|TRBJ2-5|many
CATSRAAGLAETQYF
TGTGCCACCAGCAGAGCGGCGGGACTTGCGGAGACCCAGTACTTC
>TRBV7-2|.|TRBJ1-5|many
CASSFKAVSSNQPQHF
TGTGCCAGCAGCTTTAAGGCAGTGTCAAGCAATCAGCCCCAGCATTTT